This TCR beta chain derives from a study of shared clonotypes between healthy human individuals. Overall study context: Donor ages ranged 18 to 49 years: a couple of women, a few men. The plates for each donor numbered three CD4 naive, three CD4 memory, two CD8 naive and one CD8 memory.

This clone came up many times. V was clipped by 4 bases and J by 6 bases, with 9 bases between them. This CDR3 is built from 13 residues. CDR1 is SGHTA and CDR2 is FQGTGA in the germline V gene. Data came from immunoSEQ multiplex PCR; TCRdb stores just in-frame clones and leaves some out. The data hold over a million clones, with under 80% observed a single time. The donor cohort consisted entirely of Caucasian adults residing in Nashville, Tennessee. Material for sequencing was memory CD4+ T cells sorted from blood. The subset: CD45RA-negative fraction. The receptor was isolated from a man between 18 and 35 years old in good health. This sequence joins TRBV7-3 and TRBJ2-2; D not resolved. The CDR3 reads CASSSSVSGELFF. The DNA of the CDR3 is TGTGCCAGCAGCTCCTCGGTTTCCGGGGAGCTGTTTTTT.